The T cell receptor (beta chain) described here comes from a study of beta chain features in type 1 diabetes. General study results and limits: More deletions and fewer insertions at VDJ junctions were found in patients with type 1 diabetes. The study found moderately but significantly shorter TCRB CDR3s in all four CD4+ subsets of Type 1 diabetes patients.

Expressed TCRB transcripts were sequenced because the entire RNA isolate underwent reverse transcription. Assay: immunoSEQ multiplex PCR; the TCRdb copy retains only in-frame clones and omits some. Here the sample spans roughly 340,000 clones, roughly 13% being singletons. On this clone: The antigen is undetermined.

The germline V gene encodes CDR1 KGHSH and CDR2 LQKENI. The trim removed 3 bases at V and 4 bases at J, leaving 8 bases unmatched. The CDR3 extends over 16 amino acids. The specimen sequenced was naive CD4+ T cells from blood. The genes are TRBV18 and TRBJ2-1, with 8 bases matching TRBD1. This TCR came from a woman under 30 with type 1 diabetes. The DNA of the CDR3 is TGTGCCAGCTCACCGGACAGGGAAGGGGGGTACAATGAGCAGTTCTTC. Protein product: CASSPDREGGYNEQFF.